This T cell receptor beta chain is from a study of shared clonotypes between healthy human individuals. Whole-study results and caveats: Across subsets, estimated richness was generally greater for naive than for memory populations. Few donors restricted represented genetic and exposure-history diversity.

Every donor was a Caucasian adult from Nashville, Tennessee. V was clipped by 5 bases and J by 4 bases, with 11 bases between them. CDR3 length: 13 amino acids. Germline V gene data show CDR1 as MDHEN and CDR2 as SYDVKM. Produced via immunoSEQ multiplex PCR; TCRdb's table is partial and in-frame only. The table has approximately 530,000 clones, approximately 95% seen once; the top ten hold 0.055% to 0.075%. Turning to this clone: Its specificity is not known.

The sample taken for sequencing was naive CD4+ T cells sorted from blood. Indicated subset: CD45RA+ positively selected. This rearrangement joins TRBV28 to TRBJ1-2; possibly TRBD1 for D (6 bases). The clonotype comes from a woman aged 25-40 years in good health. The CDR3 loop is CASSATGVYGYTF. The DNA for the CDR3 is TGTGCCAGCAGTGCGACAGGTGTCTATGGCTACACCTTC.